This T cell receptor beta chain was identified during a study of technical replicates of blood from four donors. Clones were read by immunoSEQ multiplex PCR, and TCRdb kept only the in-frame ones, dropping some. The sample shows approximately 64,000 clones, around 85% of them seen only once. Looked up from germline, CDR1 is SEHNR and CDR2 is FQNEAQ (reference sequence). V shed 6 bases and J shed 1 base, with 21 bases lying between them. This CDR3 contains 18 residues. J is TRBJ1-4 and V is TRBV7-9; no definite D call. The sample comprised PBMCs. The TCR originated in a human donor in good health. Some clones in this sample may be carry-over from other donors' samples. Here the CDR3 reads CASRPLEGPGVTNEKLFF. In DNA form, the CDR3 reads TGTGCCAGCAGACCGTTGGAGGGCCCGGGCGTAACTAATGAAAAACTGTTTTTT.